One sample yielded the 9 T cell receptor beta chains listed below, sequenced in a study of T-cell reconstitution after alpha-beta-depleted transplantation in children (dated by TCRdb to about 2016). The intended sense of this specimen's treatment or condition label: allogeneic hematopoietic cell transplantation with graft depleted of TCRalphabeta T cells and CD19 B cells. The receptor library was made with PCR. This sample was sequenced with an Illumina HiSeq 2500. To normalize quantification of the TCRbeta repertoire, the TCR libraries were built with molecular barcoding that relied on unique molecular identifiers. In TCRdb, the public reads were trimmed at Q25 with fastp and aligned with MiXCR, with productive beta chains retained. CDR3 protein sequences are deduplicated, and each keeps its most common genes and DNA. The sample yields roughly 340,000 distinct CDR3 sequences; about a sixth were counted once. The ten largest clones take up approximately 44% of the sample.

The sequencing here drew on PBMCs, mostly from graft donor cells, taken 360 days after TCRalphabeta/CD19-depleted stem cell transplant. These receptor sequences come from a male patient aged 2-9 years who had a stem cell transplant for acute lymphoblastic leukemia, so the T cells may come from the graft donor.

This clonotype came up a few times. The chain recombines TRBV12-3 or TRBV12-4 with TRBJ2-1; 10 bases line up with TRBD2. This CDR3 spans 16 amino acids. The V gene end was trimmed by 5 bases and the J gene end by 8 bases; junction bases not matched to a gene: 12. The CDR3, as DNA: TGTGCCAGCAGTCCTGCCCTGCCTAGCGGGAGCTATGAGCAGTTCTTC. Its protein product is CASSPALPSGSYEQFF.

This clonotype was recorded at least ten times. V gene TRBV5-1 combines with J gene TRBJ2-7; 10 nucleotides align to TRBD2. The junction had 12 bases not matched to a gene; V was cut back by 2 bases and J by 4 bases. The CDR3 has 17 residues. Per germline, CDR1 SGHRS and CDR2 YFSETQ. CDR3 sequence (DNA): TGCGCCAGCAGCTTAGGTACGTTACTAGCGGGACGGTACGAGCAGTACTTC. It encodes CASSLGTLLAGRYEQYF.

The chain is built from TRBV7-9 and TRBJ1-2; no firm D call. Germline CDR1 SEHNR, CDR2 FQNEAQ (reference sequence). This CDR3 has 13 amino acids. The ends were cut back, 5 bases at V and 6 bases at J, with 13 bases in the middle. CDR3 nucleotide sequence: TGTGCCAGCAGCCACCGGGAAATGGATGGCTACACCTTC. Its translation: CASSHREMDGYTF.

The V call is TRBV6-5, the J call TRBJ2-1; TRBD1 aligns across 11 bases. The J segment lost 8 bases and the V segment lost 2 bases, leaving 5 bases of the junction unmatched. CDR3 size: 15 residues. Germline CDR1 is MNHEY and CDR2 is SVGAGI. The CDR3 DNA is TGTGCCAGCAGTTACCCCGGACAGGGGGCACATGAGCAGTTCTTC. Its translation: CASSYPGQGAHEQFF.

This clonotype was picked up many times. V gene TRBV5-1 combines with J gene TRBJ1-1, with 8 positions matching TRBD1. The CDR3 loop spans 17 amino acids. The V and J ends lost 2 bases and 0 bases, in that order; junction bases with no gene match: 9. CDR1 and CDR2 from the germline V gene are SGHRS and YFSETQ. The DNA of the CDR3 is TGCGCCAGCAGCTTCAACCCGGGACAGGTAATGAACACTGAAGCTTTCTTT. It specifies CASSFNPGQVMNTEAFF.

This clonotype has at least ten counts. The V gene is TRBV9, the J gene TRBJ2-1, with 7 bases lining up with TRBD1. Looked up from germline, CDR1 is SGDLS and CDR2 is YYNGEE. This CDR3 has 15 residues. The V and J ends lost 0 bases and 2 bases, in that order; junction bases with no gene match: 2. CDR3 DNA sequence: TGTGCCAGCAGCGTAGGGCAGGGGGCCTACAATGAGCAGTTCTTC. Protein: CASSVGQGAYNEQFF. The variable domain in full, completed from reference TRBV9 and TRBJ2-1, reads DSGVTQTPKHLITATGQRVTLRCSPRSGDLSVYWYQQSLDQGLQFLIQYYNGEERAKGNILERFSAQQFPDLHSELNLSSLELGDSALYFCASSVGQGAYNEQFFGPGTRLTVL.

This rearrangement joins TRBV4-3 to TRBJ2-1; no firm D call. Germline-derived CDR1 and CDR2 are LGHNA and YSLEER. The CDR3 runs 15 residues. Trimming left V 1 base short and J 5 bases short, with 12 bases between. CDR3 in amino acids: CASSQGFTRDNEQFF. The CDR3 DNA reads TGCGCCAGCAGCCAAGGGTTTACTCGGGACAATGAGCAGTTCTTC.

This chain links TRBV5-1 with TRBJ1-4; 7 nucleotides match TRBD1. The germline V gene has CDR1 SGHRS and CDR2 YFSETQ. This CDR3 comprises 16 residues. V shed 4 bases and J 4 bases; nucleotides not matched to a gene: 10. This chain's CDR3 is CASSAGQLPLNEKLFF. In DNA form, the CDR3 reads TGCGCCAGCAGCGCGGGACAGCTACCCCTTAATGAAAAACTGTTTTTT.

The chain links TRBV2 to TRBJ2-7; 9 bases line up with TRBD2. Germline values: CDR1 SNHLY, CDR2 FYNNEI. J lost 6 bases, V lost 6 bases, and 9 bases had no gene match. There are 14 residues in the CDR3. Here the CDR3 DNA reads TGTGCCAGCAGGGCCGGGACTAGCAATTTCGAGCAGTACTTC. It is translated as CASRAGTSNFEQYF. Filled out from reference TRBV2 and TRBJ2-7, the complete variable domain reads EPEVTQTPSHQVTQMGQEVILRCVPISNHLYFYWYRQILGQKVEFLVSFYNNEISEKSEIFDDQFSVERPDGSNFTLKIRSTKLEDSAMYFCASRAGTSNFEQYFGPGTRLTVT.